Presented here are 32 T cell receptor beta chains from one specimen sequenced in a study of cytomegalovirus exposure and HLA in healthy donors. The PCR ran on 60 Vbeta and 13 Jbeta primers. Clones were sequenced by immunoSEQ multiplex PCR, and TCRdb holds only the in-frame ones, with some missing. The repertoire holds about 81,000 clones, with 77% as singletons. The specimen was PBMCs. These receptors came from a middle-aged man in good health and CMV-seropositive.

The chain recombines TRBV4-3 with TRBJ2-7, with 9 bases identical to TRBD2. The CDR3 is 15 amino acids. In germline, CDR1 is LGHNA, CDR2 YSLEER. V was clipped by 1 base and J by 2 bases; unmatched bases: 3. CDR3 nucleotides: TGCGCCAGCAGCCAAGGACTAGCGGTGGCCTACGAGCAGTACTTC. It translates to CASSQGLAVAYEQYF.

This sequence joins TRBV11-3 and TRBJ2-7; TRBD1 matches 8 bases. V shed 5 bases and J 2 bases; nucleotides not matched to a gene: 14. The CDR3 is 17 residues long. Per the germline V gene, CDR1 is SGHNT and CDR2 is YENEEA. The CDR3 DNA reads TGTGCCAGCAGCACTGGACAGGGAGTCACCCAAGCCTACGAGCAGTACTTC. Translated: CASSTGQGVTQAYEQYF.

The rearrangement links TRBV5-1 to TRBJ2-7; possible D gene TRBD2, 6 bases. The CDR3 is made up of 16 amino acids. CDR1 and CDR2 (germline): SGHRS, YFSETQ. V dropped 2 bases and J dropped 0 bases, with 15 bases sitting between them. Here the CDR3 DNA reads TGCGCCAGCAGCTTACCGTTGGAGGGGAACTCCTACGAGCAGTACTTC. Amino acid sequence: CASSLPLEGNSYEQYF.

V is TRBV2 and J is TRBJ2-1; 9 nucleotides line up with TRBD2. Germline V CDR1 and CDR2: SNHLY, FYNNEI. The J segment lost 7 bases and the V segment lost 4 bases, leaving 2 bases of the junction unmatched. CDR3 size: 13 residues. The CDR3 DNA reads TGTGCCAGCAGTGGACTAGCGGTAAATGAGCAGTTCTTC. It translates to CASSGLAVNEQFF.

The chain has TRBV7-2 and TRBJ2-7; a weak D match, TRBD1 (5 bases). The CDR3 length is 13 residues. Trimming removed 0 bases from V and 7 bases from J, with 10 bases in between. Germline lookup yields CDR1 SGHTA and CDR2 FQGNSA. The CDR3 here is CASSLAGVGEQYF. CDR3 in DNA: TGTGCCAGCAGCTTAGCAGGGGTAGGTGAGCAGTACTTC.

V usage is TRBV11-3 and J usage is TRBJ1-2; D is unclear. The CDR3 runs to 13 residues. The V gene's germline CDR1 is SGHNT and CDR2 YENEEA. V gave up 0 bases and J gave up 6 bases, with 8 bases separating them. The CDR3, as DNA: TGTGCCAGCAGCTTAGAGGCGGATAATGGCTACACCTTC. It specifies CASSLEADNGYTF.

This chain links TRBV5-1 with TRBJ2-7; D might be TRBD1 (5 bases). The CDR3 has 14 amino acids. Looked up from germline, CDR1 is SGHRS and CDR2 is YFSETQ. Trimming pared 0 bases from V and 4 bases from J, leaving 11 bases between. This CDR3 is CASSLGLGAYEQYF. CDR3 DNA sequence: TGCGCCAGCAGCTTGGGGCTAGGGGCGTACGAGCAGTACTTC.

J is TRBJ2-5 and V is TRBV19; 7 nucleotides line up with TRBD1. The DNA end lines up better with TRBJ2-7; the J call may be wrong. The CDR3 loop spans 15 amino acids. Germline V lookup: CDR1 LNHDA, CDR2 SQIVND (reference sequence). CDR3 bases: TGTGCCAGTAGTATAGCTGACAGGGAGTTATACGAGCAGTACTTC. Translating gives CASSIADRELYEQYF.

The chain joins TRBV30 to TRBJ2-7, with a possible D match to TRBD2 (6 bases). Germline V gene lookup returns CDR1 GTSNPN and CDR2 SVGIG (reference sequence). The CDR3 is 11 amino acids. V lost 8 bases and J lost 5, with 13 bases in between. CDR3 in amino acids: CASRLVNEQYF. In nucleotides, the CDR3 is TGTGCCAGCAGACTAGTAAACGAGCAGTACTTC.

The sample holds a few counts of this clone. V gene TRBV18 combines with J gene TRBJ2-2; no reliable D call. This CDR3 spans 14 amino acids. V was pared by 2 bases and J by 1 base, with 5 bases between. Germline lookup yields CDR1 KGHSH and CDR2 LQKENI. CDR3 in DNA: TGTGCCAGCTCACCAGGGCTGAACACCGGGGAGCTGTTTTTT. Its translation is CASSPGLNTGELFF.

The chain carries TRBV11-1 and TRBJ1-2, with no clear D. Germline CDR1 and CDR2: SGHAT and FQDESV (reference sequence). This CDR3 is built from 14 residues. V was pared by 3 bases and J by 0 bases, with 8 bases between. This CDR3 reads CASSFGEANYGYTF. The CDR3 region has the DNA TGTGCCAGCAGCTTCGGGGAAGCTAACTATGGCTACACCTTC.

V gene TRBV5-1 combines with J gene TRBJ1-2; 11 bases line up with TRBD1. CDR1 and CDR2 (germline): SGHRS, YFSETQ. The CDR3 extends over 14 amino acids. Losses at the gene ends were 4 bases for V and 6 bases for J; bases not matched to a gene: 5. CDR3 DNA: TGCGCCAGCAGCCAGTGGACAGGGGGCGATGGCTACACCTTC. Residues: CASSQWTGGDGYTF.

The genes are TRBV5-8 and TRBJ1-1, with D possibly matching TRBD1 (6 bases). The germline CDR1 and CDR2 sequences are SGHTS and YDEGEE. V was cut by 7 bases and J by 0 bases, with 10 bases left in between. The CDR3 contains 13 residues. In nucleotides, the CDR3 is TGTGCCAGCGTCAGGGGATTGAACACTGAAGCTTTCTTT. Protein: CASVRGLNTEAFF. The variable domain in full, completed from reference TRBV5-8 and TRBJ1-1, reads EAGVTQSPTHLIKTRGQQATLRCSPISGHTSVYWYQQALGLGLQFLLWYDEGEERNRGNFPPRFSGRQFPNYSSELNVNALELEDSALYLCASVRGLNTEAFFGQGTRLTVV.

The genes are TRBV5-1 and TRBJ2-7; 7 bases are shared with TRBD1. This CDR3 comprises 14 residues. The V gene end was trimmed by 1 base and the J gene end by 2 bases; junction bases not matched to a gene: 3. The germline V gene encodes CDR1 SGHRS and CDR2 YFSETQ. This CDR3 reads CASSLSTGTYEQYF. Written as DNA, the CDR3 is TGCGCCAGCAGCTTGTCGACAGGGACCTACGAGCAGTACTTC.

The chain has TRBV7-2 and TRBJ1-1; TRBD1 agrees at 8 bases. The CDR3 is made up of 15 amino acids. Germline values: CDR1 SGHTA, CDR2 FQGNSA. The ends lost 1 base at V and 4 bases at J; junction bases unmatched: 5. The CDR3 here is CASSLDRTGGTEAFF. For the CDR3, the DNA is TGTGCCAGCAGCTTAGATCGAACAGGGGGCACTGAAGCTTTCTTT.

V is TRBV7-2 and J is TRBJ2-7, with TRBD2 identical over 11 bases. Per the germline V gene, CDR1 is SGHTA and CDR2 is FQGNSA. Trimming cost V 8 bases and J 4 bases; bases outside gene matches: 7. The CDR3 sequence is 14 residues long. The CDR3 here is CASGAGLAVYEQYF. The CDR3 DNA is TGTGCCAGCGGCGCGGGACTAGCGGTGTACGAGCAGTACTTC.

The chain recombines TRBV10-3 with TRBJ1-2; 7 bases fit TRBD1. Germline V lookup: CDR1 ENHRY, CDR2 SYGVKD. With V trimmed by 2 bases and J by 8 bases, 5 bases remained unmatched. CDR3 length equals 13 residues. The CDR3 DNA follows: TGTGCCATCAGTGAGACAGGGGCAGGCGGCTACACCTTC. Residues: CAISETGAGGYTF.

Comments on this clone: This likely comes from a read error, as the CDR3 has no conserved phenylalanine or tryptophan at its end. CDR3 residues: CASSLDRGYTL. CDR3 sequence (DNA): TGTGCCAGCAGCTTAGACCGAGGCTACACCCTC. This chain joins TRBV7-2 and TRBJ1-2; D unclear. The CDR3 has 11 residues. Germline V lookup: CDR1 SGHTA, CDR2 FQGNSA. V was clipped by 1 base and J by 8 bases, with 5 bases between them.

The chain carries TRBV11-2 and TRBJ2-4; D might be TRBD2 (6 bases). CDR3 length: 16 amino acids. V lost 4 bases and J lost 3, with 16 bases in between. The germline gives CDR1 SGHAT, CDR2 FQNNGV. In nucleotides, the CDR3 is TGTGCCAGCAGCTCGGGACTGTCCCTCGGCAAAAACATTCAGTACTTC. Protein product: CASSSGLSLGKNIQYF.

CDR3 DNA sequence: TGTGCCAGCAACCGACAGGGATCGGACTATGGCTACACCTTC. Translated, it gives CASNRQGSDYGYTF. The V and J genes are TRBV2 and TRBJ1-2; 7 bases align to TRBD1. The CDR3 covers 14 residues. CDR1 is SNHLY, CDR2 FYNNEI, per germline. V was clipped by 7 bases and J by 3 bases; unmatched bases: 8.

This clone qualifies as medium-sized. The gene calls are TRBV15 and TRBJ2-7; unclear D gene. Trimming took 1 base from V and 0 from J, leaving 13 bases between them. The CDR3 runs 16 residues. Per germline, CDR1 LNHNV and CDR2 YYDKDF (reference sequence). CDR3 DNA: TGTGCCACCAGCAGAGGGAGATCTCTAACCTCCTACGAGCAGTACTTC. As protein: CATSRGRSLTSYEQYF.

The chain carries TRBV5-6 and TRBJ2-1; 12 nucleotides align to TRBD2. Germline CDR1 SGHDT, CDR2 YYEEEE. The V and J ends lost 1 base and 4 bases, in that order; junction bases with no gene match: 6. The CDR3 extends over 17 amino acids. CDR3 sequence reads: CASSLLTSGSVYNEQFF. CDR3 DNA sequence: TGTGCCAGCAGCTTGTTGACTAGCGGGAGTGTATACAATGAGCAGTTCTTC. Full variable domain (remainder filled in from reference TRBV5-6 and TRBJ2-1): DAGVTQSPTHLIKTRGQQVTLRCSPKSGHDTVSWYQQALGQGPQFIFQYYEEEERQRGNFPDRFSGHQFPNYSSELNVNALLLGDSALYLCASSLLTSGSVYNEQFFGPGTRLTVL.

This chain connects TRBV5-1 to TRBJ2-5; 9 bases align to TRBD2. The ends lost 0 bases at V and 5 bases at J; junction bases unmatched: 14. The CDR3 covers 18 residues. Germline CDR1 reads SGHRS; CDR2 reads YFSETQ. CDR3 residues: CASSLAVLFTSGLETQYF. The CDR3 DNA is TGCGCCAGCAGCTTGGCTGTTCTATTTACTAGCGGGCTCGAGACCCAGTACTTC.

V gene TRBV7-3 combines with J gene TRBJ2-1; the match to TRBD2 covers 8 bases. There are 16 residues in the CDR3. V shed 1 base and J 2 bases; nucleotides not matched to a gene: 4. Germline CDR1 and CDR2: SGHTA and FQGTGA. The CDR3, as DNA: TGTGCCAGCAGCTTAAGAGCGGGAGCAGCCTACAATGAGCAGTTCTTC. Translating it yields CASSLRAGAAYNEQFF.

This clone occurred a few times. This chain uses TRBV6-4 with TRBJ2-7; D is perhaps TRBD2 (6 bases). The germline V gene encodes CDR1 MRHNA and CDR2 SNTAGT. V was cut by 0 bases and J by 4 bases, with 19 bases left in between. The CDR3 runs to 17 residues. CDR3: CASSDSQYGTWAYEQYF. In DNA, the CDR3 is TGTGCCAGCAGTGACTCGCAATACGGGACTTGGGCATACGAGCAGTACTTC.

The gene calls are TRBV19 and TRBJ2-2; D uncertain. The CDR3 runs to 12 residues. CDR1 LNHDA and CDR2 SQIVND come from the germline V gene (reference sequence). Trimming took 6 bases from V and 6 from J, leaving 8 bases between them. The DNA for the CDR3 is TGTGCCAGTAGCTACCATTCCGGGGAGCTGTTTTTT. As protein: CASSYHSGELFF.

The chain uses TRBV7-2 and TRBJ1-2; TRBD1 might be the D (5 bases). Trimming shortened V by 5 bases and J by 5 bases, and 15 bases separated the two germline ends. From germline, CDR1 is SGHTA and CDR2 FQGNSA. This CDR3 contains 14 residues. The CDR3 is CASSPDSYGYGYTF. CDR3 DNA sequence: TGTGCCAGCAGCCCCGACAGCTATGGTTATGGCTACACCTTC.

A few counts support this clone. This rearrangement joins TRBV7-9 to TRBJ1-2; TRBD1 agrees at 11 bases. This CDR3 is 14 amino acids long. J lost 7 bases, V lost 4 bases, and 5 bases had no gene match. The germline V gene encodes CDR1 SEHNR and CDR2 FQNEAQ (reference sequence). CDR3 region: CASSSDRGRIGYTF. CDR3 nucleotide sequence: TGTGCCAGCAGCTCGGACAGGGGGCGGATTGGCTACACCTTC.

This clone was detected only a few times. The rearrangement uses TRBV21-1 and TRBJ2-1; the DNA was not compared with TRBD2, the D call given in the table. TRBV21-1 has pseudogene status. There are 15 residues in the CDR3. The CDR3: CASSYRDPGHNEQFF. In DNA form, the CDR3 reads TGTGCCAGCAGCTACCGGGATCCGGGCCACAATGAGCAGTTCTTC.

V and J are TRBV4-3 and TRBJ1-1; perhaps TRBD1 as D (5 bases). Trimming cost V 0 bases and J 4 bases, with 12 bases left between them. The CDR3 totals 15 residues. In germline, CDR1 is LGHNA, CDR2 YSLEER. CDR3 loop: CASSQDRDQGTEAFF. Here the CDR3 DNA reads TGCGCCAGCAGCCAAGACAGGGATCAGGGCACTGAAGCTTTCTTT.

CDR3 in DNA: TGTGCCGCGGACAGAGGATCTTCTAACTATGGCTACACCTTC. Encoded protein: CAADRGSSNYGYTF. This chain uses TRBV7-9 with TRBJ1-2; weak D call: TRBD1 (6 bases). CDR3 length equals 14 residues. Germline CDR1 reads SEHNR; CDR2 reads FQNEAQ (reference sequence). V was clipped by 11 bases and J by 0 bases, with 16 bases between them. The full variable domain, rest sourced from reference TRBV7-9 and TRBJ1-2, is DTGVSQNPRHKITKRGQNVTFRCDPISEHNRLYWYRQTLGQGPEFLTYFQNEAQLEKSRLLSDRFSAERPKGSFSTLEIQRTEQGDSAMYLCAADRGSSNYGYTFGSGTRLTVV.

Of note for this clone: The CDR3 does not end in the conserved phenylalanine or tryptophan, so this is likely a read error. V and J are TRBV29-1 and TRBJ2-4, with D perhaps matching TRBD2 (5 bases). Trimming shortened V by 5 bases and J by 8 bases, and 16 bases separated the two germline ends. CDR3 size: 13 residues. Germline V lookup: CDR1 SQVTM, CDR2 ANQGSEA. CDR3 sequence: CSVREGAGDIQYS. The CDR3 coding sequence is TGCAGCGTTCGGGAAGGCGCCGGGGACATTCAGTACTCC.